These 25 T cell receptor beta chains were sequenced from one sample in a study of T cell changes during pregnancy in multiple sclerosis. Repertoires were generated with immunoSEQ multiplex PCR, while TCRdb's copy carries only in-frame clones and drops some. In the table there are about 130,000 clones, about 96% of which are singletons. The sample was peripheral blood, taken after pregnancy. These receptors all come from a female donor with multiple sclerosis, enrolled in a pregnancy study.

The V gene is TRBV15, the J gene TRBJ2-3; TRBD2 agrees at 7 bases. CDR1 and CDR2 from the germline V gene are LNHNV and YYDKDF (reference sequence). The J segment lost 5 bases and the V segment lost 2 bases, leaving 7 bases of the junction unmatched. The CDR3 is 15 amino acids. CDR3 sequence reads: CATSRTGPGGDTQYF. The CDR3 DNA sequence: TGTGCCACCAGCAGAACGGGACCGGGGGGAGATACGCAGTATTTT.

J is TRBJ2-1 and V is TRBV5-4, with D possibly TRBD2 on 5 matching bases. The CDR3 covers 14 residues. Germline-derived CDR1 and CDR2 are SGHNT and YYREEE (reference sequence). V dropped 0 bases and J dropped 8 bases, with 12 bases sitting between them. CDR3 sequence: CASSLAASSHEQFF. CDR3 coding DNA: TGTGCCAGCAGCTTGGCTGCTAGCTCCCATGAGCAGTTCTTC.

This chain uses TRBV6-1 with TRBJ2-5; D is ambiguous. V was clipped by 2 bases and J by 4 bases, with 17 bases between them. Germline assignment: CDR1 MNHNS and CDR2 SASEGT. This CDR3 spans 16 amino acids. The CDR3 sequence is CASSEIVLAGTETQYF. CDR3 sequence (DNA): TGTGCCAGCAGTGAAATCGTCCTGGCAGGTACAGAGACCCAGTACTTC.

V usage is TRBV2 and J usage is TRBJ1-1; D may be TRBD1 (5 bases). Trimming shortened V by 8 bases and J by 3 bases, and 10 bases separated the two germline ends. Germline V gives CDR1 SNHLY, CDR2 FYNNEI. This CDR3 is 12 amino acids long. The CDR3 DNA sequence: TGTGCCAGCCTCGGGGGTCACACTGAAGCTTTCTTT. Translated: CASLGGHTEAFF. Filled out from reference TRBV2 and TRBJ1-1, the complete variable domain reads EPEVTQTPSHQVTQMGQEVILRCVPISNHLYFYWYRQILGQKVEFLVSFYNNEISEKSEIFDDQFSVERPDGSNFTLKIRSTKLEDSAMYFCASLGGHTEAFFGQGTRLTVV.

The J gene is TRBJ2-2, the V gene TRBV7-8; D is possibly TRBD1 (5 bases). Trimming removed 0 bases from V and 4 bases from J, with 9 bases in between. The CDR3 is 15 amino acids. Germline V gives CDR1 SGHVS, CDR2 FQNEAQ. The CDR3 region has the DNA TGTGCCAGCAGCTTAGCGGGCAGGGCCACCGGGGAGCTGTTTTTT. It specifies CASSLAGRATGELFF.

This clone was detected only once. The rearrangement uses TRBV11-2 and TRBJ2-1; TRBD1 matches at 8 bases. CDR1 is SGHAT, CDR2 FQNNGV, per germline. V lost 8 bases, J lost 6 bases, and 12 bases stayed unmatched. CDR3 length: 15 residues. CDR3 sequence: CASRPGTGVFNEQFF. The CDR3 DNA follows: TGTGCCAGCCGGCCCGGGACAGGCGTCTTCAATGAGCAGTTCTTC.

V is TRBV19 and J is TRBJ1-4; D call uncertain. Germline V gives CDR1 LNHDA, CDR2 SQIVND (reference sequence). Trimming removed 7 bases from V and 3 bases from J, with 15 bases in between. The CDR3 extends over 15 amino acids. The CDR3 coding sequence is TGTGCCAGTACCCCCCGCGGTATGTCTAATGAAAAACTGTTTTTT. Protein product: CASTPRGMSNEKLFF.

This chain joins TRBV28 and TRBJ1-5; the D gene is possibly TRBD1 (6 bases). The CDR3 is made up of 14 amino acids. CDR1 and CDR2 from the germline V gene are MDHEN and SYDVKM. The V and J ends lost 4 bases and 5 bases respectively, with 12 bases between them. This CDR3 reads CASSSTGPYQPQHF. Here the CDR3 DNA reads TGTGCCAGCAGTTCGACAGGTCCGTATCAGCCCCAGCATTTT.

The V call is TRBV7-9, the J call TRBJ1-1; 8 bases are shared with TRBD1. V shed 3 bases, J shed 2 bases, and the junction held 8 bases outside the gene matches. CDR1 is SEHNR, CDR2 FQNEAQ, per germline (reference sequence). The CDR3 has 16 amino acids. The CDR3 nucleotides read TGTGCCAGCAGCTTGAGCCGGGACAGGTTTAACACTGAAGCTTTCTTT. This codes for CASSLSRDRFNTEAFF.

The rearrangement joins TRBV7-6 to TRBJ2-5; 8 positions match TRBD2. CDR3 length: 16 amino acids. The germline gives CDR1 SGHVS, CDR2 FNYEAQ. Trimming at V came to 5 bases and at J to 4 bases, leaving 12 bases not matched to a gene. The CDR3 sequence: CASSPPRAGTRETQYF. In nucleotides, the CDR3 is TGTGCCAGCAGCCCCCCTCGAGCCGGGACTAGAGAGACCCAGTACTTC.

The chain has TRBV29-1 and TRBJ1-1; TRBD1 might be the D (5 bases). The CDR3 contains 14 residues. The germline gives CDR1 SQVTM, CDR2 ANQGSEA. V lost 6 bases, J lost 11 bases, and 25 bases lay in between. The CDR3, as DNA: TGCAGCGTAGCGCTAGGGGCGTCCAGCGGGGCCGCTTTCTTT. Residues: CSVALGASSGAAFF.

CDR3 amino acids: CASSQRGWQPQHF. CDR3 nucleotides: TGCGCCAGCAGCCAACGAGGTTGGCAGCCCCAGCATTTT. The rearrangement uses TRBV4-1 and TRBJ1-5; D unresolved. This CDR3 region has 13 residues. Germline V CDR1 and CDR2: MGHRA, YSYEKL. Between the trimmed V and J ends, which lost 2 bases and 7 bases, there was a span of 9 bases.

The V call is TRBV28, the J call TRBJ2-1; possibly TRBD1 for D (5 bases). V was clipped by 10 bases and J by 9 bases, with 25 bases between them. CDR1 and CDR2 (germline): MDHEN, SYDVKM. The length of the CDR3 is 15 residues. The CDR3 here is CATNLRDWGRGEQFF. Here the CDR3 DNA reads TGTGCCACCAACTTACGAGACTGGGGCCGAGGTGAGCAGTTCTTC.

The genes are TRBV9 and TRBJ2-2; tentatively, D is TRBD2 (5 bases). CDR1 is SGDLS, CDR2 YYNGEE, per germline. V was clipped by 0 bases and J by 4 bases, with 7 bases between them. The CDR3 is 14 amino acids. The CDR3 protein is CASSVVGSTGELFF. In nucleotides, the CDR3 is TGTGCCAGCAGCGTAGTAGGGAGCACCGGGGAGCTGTTTTTT.

The V gene is TRBV4-2, the J gene TRBJ1-1, with D perhaps TRBD1 (5 bases). CDR1 LGHNA and CDR2 YNFKEQ come from the germline V gene. V lost 1 base and J lost 5, with 14 bases in between. The CDR3 covers 15 residues. The chain's CDR3 is CASSQGSSGWTEAFF. The CDR3 coding sequence is TGTGCCAGCAGCCAAGGTTCTTCAGGGTGGACTGAAGCTTTCTTT.

The chain employs TRBV29-1 and TRBJ2-1, with D possibly matching TRBD2 (5 bases). CDR3 size: 11 residues. V was cut by 5 bases and J by 6 bases, with 8 bases left in between. Germline V gives CDR1 SQVTM, CDR2 ANQGSEA. The CDR3, as DNA: TGCAGCGTTAGCGGAGCCAATGAGCAGTTCTTC. Its translation is CSVSGANEQFF.

V gene TRBV7-8 combines with J gene TRBJ2-1; maybe TRBD2 (5 bases). V was clipped by 3 bases and J by 7 bases, with 16 bases between them. The CDR3 covers 15 residues. Looked up from germline, CDR1 is SGHVS and CDR2 is FQNEAQ. The CDR3 nucleotides are TGTGCCAGCAGCTTCTCGGGAAAGGGTGGGAATGAGCAGTTCTTC. Its translation: CASSFSGKGGNEQFF. Drawing the rest from reference TRBV7-8 and TRBJ2-1, the complete variable domain is GAGVSQSPRYKVAKRGQDVALRCDPISGHVSLFWYQQALGQGPEFLTYFQNEAQLDKSGLPSDRFFAERPEGSVSTLKIQRTQQEDSAVYLCASSFSGKGGNEQFFGPGTRLTVL.

This clone was counted a single time. Mismatch with germline at one junction end may stem from a read error. This chain links TRBV18 with TRBJ2-5, with TRBD1 matching over 7 bases. CDR1 is KGHSH and CDR2 is LQKENI in the germline V gene. CDR3 length equals 16 residues. CDR3 sequence (DNA): TGTGCCAGCTCACCCTCCTCCGGGACAGCTCAAGGGACCCAGTACTTC. It is translated as CASSPSSGTAQGTQYF.

This chain links TRBV27 with TRBJ2-7, with D perhaps TRBD1 (6 bases). Germline V CDR1 and CDR2: MNHEY, SMNVEV (reference sequence). This CDR3 region has 18 residues. V shed 5 bases and J shed 0 bases, with 23 bases lying between them. This CDR3 reads CASSPIYRRTASSYEQYF. The CDR3 coding sequence is TGTGCCAGCAGTCCCATATATAGACGGACAGCCAGCTCCTACGAGCAGTACTTC.

The chain employs TRBV7-2 and TRBJ2-1; D may be TRBD2 (6 bases). CDR1 and CDR2 from the germline V gene are SGHTA and FQGNSA. The CDR3 totals 16 residues. The ends were cut back, 5 bases at V and 7 bases at J, with 21 bases in the middle. CDR3 coding DNA: TGTGCCAGCAGCCCAGTAGGCAGGAGGGCACGGAATGAGCAGTTCTTC. This codes for CASSPVGRRARNEQFF.

This chain uses TRBV4-2 with TRBJ2-7; 7 positions match TRBD2. The ends lost 1 base at V and 4 bases at J; junction bases unmatched: 4. CDR1 LGHNA and CDR2 YNFKEQ come from the germline V gene. This CDR3 region has 14 residues. Here the CDR3 reads CASSQGSGRYEQYF. The DNA for the CDR3 is TGTGCCAGCAGCCAAGGTAGCGGGCGTTACGAGCAGTACTTC.

The chain links TRBV7-6 to TRBJ2-7; D might be TRBD2 (6 bases). The CDR3 sequence is 16 residues long. The germline V gene has CDR1 SGHVS and CDR2 FNYEAQ. V dropped 5 bases and J dropped 0 bases, with 17 bases sitting between them. CDR3 loop: CASSVSRDFSSYEQYF. CDR3 bases: TGTGCCAGCAGCGTTAGCCGGGACTTCTCCTCCTACGAGCAGTACTTC.

The gene calls are TRBV7-9 and TRBJ2-5; TRBD2 matches 12 bases. This CDR3 contains 16 residues. The germline V gene encodes CDR1 SEHNR and CDR2 FQNEAQ (reference sequence). With V trimmed by 5 bases and J by 4 bases, 8 bases remained unmatched. The CDR3 region is CASSLGLAGLGETQYF. CDR3 DNA: TGTGCCAGCAGCCTAGGACTAGCGGGATTGGGAGAGACCCAGTACTTC.

The V gene is TRBV28, the J gene TRBJ1-5; 9 positions agree with TRBD1. Germline lookup yields CDR1 MDHEN and CDR2 SYDVKM. The CDR3 has 16 amino acids. V was pared by 5 bases and J by 4 bases, with 9 bases of the junction left unmatched. CDR3: CASSPNDRGYNQPQHF. In DNA, the CDR3 is TGTGCCAGCAGTCCTAATGACAGGGGGTATAATCAGCCCCAGCATTTT.

The CDR3 DNA follows: TGTGCCAGCTCCCCCGTTAGTGCAGGTGGGAGGGCCCGAGAGACCCAGTACTTC. It yields the protein CASSPVSAGGRARETQYF. The chain recombines TRBV5-6 with TRBJ2-5; 7 bases are shared with TRBD2. Germline trimming cut 7 bases from V and 4 bases from J; bases unmatched to any gene: 22. The CDR3 totals 18 residues. CDR1 and CDR2 (germline): SGHDT, YYEEEE.